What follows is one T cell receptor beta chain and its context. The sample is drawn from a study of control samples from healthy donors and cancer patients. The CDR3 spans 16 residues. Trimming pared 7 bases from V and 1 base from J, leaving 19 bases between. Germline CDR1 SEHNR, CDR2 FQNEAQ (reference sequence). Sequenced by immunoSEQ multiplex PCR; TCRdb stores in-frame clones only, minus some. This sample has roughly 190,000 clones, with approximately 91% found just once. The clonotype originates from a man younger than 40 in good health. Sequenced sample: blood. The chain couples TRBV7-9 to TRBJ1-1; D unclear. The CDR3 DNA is TGTGCCAGCACCTTCGCCCCCCTCACATCGAACACTGAAGCTTTCTTT. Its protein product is CASTFAPLTSNTEAFF. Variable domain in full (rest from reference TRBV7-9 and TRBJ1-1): DTGVSQNPRHKITKRGQNVTFRCDPISEHNRLYWYRQTLGQGPEFLTYFQNEAQLEKSRLLSDRFSAERPKGSFSTLEIQRTEQGDSAMYLCASTFAPLTSNTEAFFGQGTRLTVV.